A selection of T cell receptor beta chains follows, all from one sample in a study of blood T cells in healthy people across ages. TCRdb called the 5' RACE reads again in MiXCR, with one record for every CDR3 protein. The sample shows 1,500,000 or so distinct CDR3 sequences, approximately 43% of them seen only once. The sequenced sample consisted of blood. These receptors were obtained from a woman in her late teens or twenties in good health. Both conserved end residues are part of each CDR3. D genes are given only for firm matches. Only some rows state a clone size, as once, few, many or a class for expanded clones.

-	-	TRBV3-1	TRBJ1-2	CASSSYTFAYGYTF	TGTGCCAGCAGCTCCTACACCTTTGCCTATGGCTACACCTTC
-	-	TRBV6-6	TRBJ2-7	CASTIQGSSYNEQYF	TGTGCCAGCACCATACAGGGTAGCTCCTACAATGAGCAGTACTTC
-	TRBD1	TRBV20-1	TRBJ2-7	CSASLQGIVFYEQYF	TGCAGTGCCTCGCTACAGGGGATCGTTTTCTACGAGCAGTACTTC
-	TRBD1	TRBV12-3/TRBV12-4	TRBJ1-5	CASCCRGGYNQPQHF	TGTGCCAGCTGCTGCCGAGGGGGCTACAATCAGCCCCAGCATTTT
few	-	TRBV6-4	TRBJ2-1	CASSDGGGTGNEQFF	TGTGCCAGCAGTGACGGAGGGGGGACTGGGAATGAGCAGTTCTTC
few	-	TRBV9	TRBJ1-4	CASSVDTGSPNEKLFF	TGTGCCAGCAGCGTAGATACAGGGAGTCCTAATGAAAAACTGTTTTTT
-	TRBD2	TRBV5-1	TRBJ2-1	CASSLAGGGRNEQFF	TGCGCCAGCAGCTTAGCGGGAGGCGGACGCAATGAGCAGTTCTTC
few	-	TRBV5-8	TRBJ2-3	CASSFGLRAADTQYF	TGTGCCAGCAGCTTTGGTCTCCGGGCCGCAGATACGCAGTATTTT
few	-	TRBV11-2	TRBJ1-1	CASRPSGTTEAFF	TGTGCCAGCAGGCCCTCCGGGACCACTGAAGCTTTCTTT
-	-	TRBV6-5	TRBJ2-3	CASSCSSDTDTQYF	TGTGCCAGCAGTTGCTCGTCAGACACAGATACGCAGTATTTT
-	TRBD1	TRBV9	TRBJ2-7	CANSITGVYEQYF	TGTGCCAACAGCATTACAGGGGTCTACGAGCAGTACTTC
-	TRBD1	TRBV5-6	TRBJ2-3	CASSWPPGVGTDMQYF	TGTGCCAGCAGCTGGCCCCCAGGGGTCGGGACAGATATGCAGTATTTT
few	-	TRBV15	TRBJ2-2	CATSRDLAAGELFF	TGTGCCACCAGCAGAGATCTGGCGGCAGGGGAGCTGTTTTTT
-	TRBD2	TRBV4-3	TRBJ2-2	CASSRGLAGNTGELFF	TGCGCCAGCAGCCGGGGACTAGCGGGGAACACCGGGGAGCTGTTTTTT
-	-	TRBV24-1	TRBJ2-3	CATSKGYGTDTQYF	TGTGCCACCAGTAAAGGGTACGGCACAGATACGCAGTATTTT
few	TRBD2	TRBV5-5	TRBJ2-5	CASSLAVLRGLAGRQETQYF	TGTGCCAGCAGCTTGGCCGTGTTGAGGGGACTAGCGGGCCGCCAAGAGACCCAGTACTTC
-	-	TRBV3-1	TRBJ2-1	CASSQGFGGAWDEQFF	TGTGCCAGCAGCCAAGGTTTTGGGGGGGCCTGGGATGAGCAGTTCTTC
-	-	TRBV20-1	TRBJ1-6	CSVATGFYNSPLHF	TGCAGTGTTGCGACAGGTTTCTATAATTCACCCCTCCACTTT
-	-	TRBV10-2	TRBJ2-7	CASSSGARTATYEQYF	TGCGCCAGCAGCTCCGGGGCACGGACTGCGACCTACGAGCAGTACTTC
many	-	TRBV29-1	TRBJ2-3	CSTLSGTDTQYF	TGCAGCACCCTTAGCGGTACAGATACGCAGTATTTT
few	-	TRBV7-2	TRBJ2-3	CASSLARTPNTQYF	TGTGCCAGCAGCTTAGCGCGGACCCCCAATACGCAGTATTTT
few	-	TRBV7-9	TRBJ1-2	CASSPWGHSNYGYTF	TGTGCCAGCAGCCCATGGGGGCACTCTAACTATGGCTACACCTTC
many	TRBD2	TRBV4-2	TRBJ2-1	CASSRSGTTYNEQFF	TGTGCCAGCAGCCGTAGCGGGACCACCTACAATGAGCAGTTCTTC
-	TRBD2	TRBV20-1	TRBJ2-1	CSAGPLAGVSCEQFF	TGCAGTGCTGGCCCTCTAGCGGGTGTGTCGTGTGAGCAGTTCTTC
-	-	TRBV4-1	TRBJ1-2	CASSQEHGRVDYGYTF	TGCGCCAGCAGCCAAGAACATGGCAGGGTGGACTATGGCTACACCTTC
-	TRBD2	TRBV12-3/TRBV12-4	TRBJ2-3	CASSLGLAGGRSTDTQYF	TGTGCCAGCAGTTTGGGACTAGCGGGGGGTAGAAGCACAGATACGCAGTATTTT
once	-	TRBV7-6	TRBJ1-6	CASSLGGAPYNSPLHF	TGTGCCAGCAGCTTAGGAGGGGCTCCATATAATTCACCCCTCCACTTT
once	-	TRBV29-1	TRBJ1-2	CSVERGSLYGYTF	TGCAGCGTTGAAAGGGGGTCTTTGTATGGCTACACCTTC
-	-	TRBV19	TRBJ2-7	CASSWTANYEQYF	TGTGCCAGTAGTTGGACGGCAAACTACGAGCAGTACTTC
few	-	TRBV29-1	TRBJ2-1	CSVLSLGEQFF	TGCAGCGTTCTAAGTTTGGGTGAGCAGTTCTTC
-	TRBD1	TRBV2	TRBJ1-2	CASRMDRRKYYGYTF	TGTGCCAGCAGGATGGACAGGAGGAAGTACTATGGCTACACCTTC
-	TRBD1	TRBV27	TRBJ2-1	CATSGWQGAGEQFF	TGTGCCACCTCCGGTTGGCAGGGGGCCGGTGAGCAGTTCTTC
-	TRBD1	TRBV12-3/TRBV12-4	TRBJ1-4	CASSLGTGPNEKLFF	TGTGCCAGCAGTTTAGGGACAGGGCCCAATGAAAAACTGTTTTTT
once	TRBD1	TRBV11-2	TRBJ2-7	CASSQNRGKYNEQYF	TGTGCCAGCAGCCAAAACAGGGGGAAATACAATGAGCAGTACTTC
few	-	TRBV27	TRBJ2-5	CASRPDPQTAQETQYF	TGTGCCAGCAGACCTGACCCCCAGACTGCTCAAGAGACCCAGTACTTC
many	-	TRBV12-5	TRBJ2-7	CASGPGGLEQYF	TGTGCTAGTGGCCCCGGGGGGCTCGAGCAGTACTTC
-	TRBD1	TRBV15	TRBJ2-7	CATSGTGSGEQYF	TGTGCCACCAGCGGGACAGGTTCCGGCGAGCAGTACTTC
-	-	TRBV7-2	TRBJ2-5	CASSLGLTHSGGTQYF	TGTGCCAGCAGCTTAGGGCTCACGCATAGCGGAGGGACCCAGTACTTC
-	-	TRBV20-1	TRBJ2-5	CSARVSGHQETQYF	TGCAGTGCTAGGGTGAGCGGACACCAAGAGACCCAGTACTTC
-	-	TRBV27	TRBJ2-7	CASSLGGHFYEQYF	TGTGCCAGCAGTTTGGGGGGACACTTCTACGAGCAGTACTTC
-	-	TRBV25-1	TRBJ1-5	CASSDGRAVGNQPQHF	TGTGCCAGCAGTGACGGTCGGGCCGTGGGCAATCAGCCCCAGCATTTT
many	-	TRBV20-1	TRBJ2-1	CSALVLGGTYNEQFF	TGCAGTGCTTTAGTGTTGGGGGGAACCTACAATGAGCAGTTCTTC
few	-	TRBV7-9	TRBJ1-2	CASSLLGKGYTF	TGTGCCAGCAGCCTTCTCGGGAAGGGCTACACCTTC
-	-	TRBV15	TRBJ1-2	CATSRVGFTGYTF	TGTGCCACCAGCAGAGTCGGCTTTACTGGCTACACCTTC
-	-	TRBV4-3	TRBJ1-1	CASSRRTLGNTEAFF	TGCGCCAGCAGCCGCCGAACGCTAGGGAACACTGAAGCTTTCTTT
few	TRBD2	TRBV20-1	TRBJ2-7	CSAIAGDRHNEQYF	TGCAGCGCTATAGCGGGAGATCGCCACAATGAGCAGTACTTC
once	TRBD2	TRBV10-3	TRBJ2-1	CAISESVASGPYNGQFF	TGTGCCATCAGTGAGTCTGTTGCTAGCGGTCCCTACAATGGGCAGTTCTTC
many	-	TRBV2	TRBJ2-1	CASSEVGRGFDNEQFF	TGTGCCAGCAGTGAGGTCGGCAGAGGATTTGACAATGAGCAGTTCTTC
-	-	TRBV12-3/TRBV12-4	TRBJ2-7	CASSPSGVGEQYF	TGTGCCAGCAGTCCCAGCGGAGTGGGCGAGCAGTACTTC
few	-	TRBV25-1	TRBJ2-5	CASSDLHWTQETQYF	TGTGCCAGCAGTGACCTACACTGGACCCAAGAGACCCAGTACTTC
-	-	TRBV7-3	TRBJ2-7	CASSLLGSRGETLYF	TGTGCCAGCAGCTTACTAGGTTCTAGGGGGGAGACCCTGTACTTC
once	-	TRBV20-1	TRBJ2-5	CSARDRTRYNEQYF	TGCAGTGCTAGAGATCGGACAAGATACAATGAGCAGTACTTC
-	-	TRBV6-5	TRBJ1-6	CASKMSGPSYNSPLHF	TGTGCCAGCAAAATGTCAGGCCCCTCCTATAATTCACCCCTCCACTTT